In this sample, the clone carrying this T cell receptor (beta chain) is large. Its antigen is not known. The data were obtained in a study of circulating CD8 cells and anti-PD-1 response in melanoma. Study summary: Non-responders showed stable or progressive disease; responders showed complete or partial response.

Study conclusions and caveats: A small cohort with few responders supplied the baseline and M1 comparisons. Diversity ranked highest in DNEG and lowest in TIGIT subsets. The cohort mixed treatment-naive and previously treated patients.

Losses at the gene ends were 5 bases for V and 5 bases for J; bases not matched to a gene: 1. CDR1 is KGHDR and CDR2 is SFDVKD in the germline V gene. The length of the CDR3 is 12 residues. Sorting of live CD3+CD8+TCRalphabeta+ cells by PD-1 and/or TIGIT gave four subsets. Using around 14 ng of total RNA, TCR libraries were made with the QIAseq Immune Repertoire TCR panel. One entry per CDR3 protein results from TCRdb running MiXCR on the reads. This table holds about 490 distinct CDR3 sequences, 8.7% found once. Sequencing was performed on CD8+ T cells from PBMCs, taken at baseline or after one month of anti-PD-1 therapy (not recorded which). The receptor was isolated from a human donor with melanoma. The V and J genes are TRBV24-1 and TRBJ1-1; 7 bases agree with TRBD1. Here the CDR3 reads CATSAGGTEAFF. In DNA form, the CDR3 reads TGTGCCACCAGTGCAGGGGGTACTGAAGCTTTCTTT.